The T cell receptor (beta chain) under discussion was sequenced for a study of blood T cells in healthy people across ages. Combining a sample-barcoded 5' primer with a J-beta primer mix, a second PCR ran for roughly 7 to 12 cycles. TCRdb used MiXCR to reprocess the 5' RACE reads, holding one entry per CDR3 protein. In the table there are 540,000 or so distinct CDR3 sequences, around 24% of which are singletons. Trimming stripped 10 bases from V and 8 bases from J, with 17 bases between. The CDR3 covers 13 residues. The germline V gene has CDR1 KGHDR and CDR2 SFDVKD. This clonotype was counted ten times or more. The data were also submitted as part of a second study, on T cells of mothers and their children. This second report adds: Inherited differences only slightly affect thymic shaping of TCR recombination output.

The TCR sequence derives from a boy between 10 and 17 years old in good health. Sequenced input: blood. V usage is TRBV24-1 and J usage is TRBJ2-1; the D gene could be TRBD1 or TRBD2 (5 bases each). The CDR3 loop reads CATTGHAGDEQFF. CDR3 nucleotides: TGTGCCACTACCGGACATGCGGGTGATGAGCAGTTCTTC.